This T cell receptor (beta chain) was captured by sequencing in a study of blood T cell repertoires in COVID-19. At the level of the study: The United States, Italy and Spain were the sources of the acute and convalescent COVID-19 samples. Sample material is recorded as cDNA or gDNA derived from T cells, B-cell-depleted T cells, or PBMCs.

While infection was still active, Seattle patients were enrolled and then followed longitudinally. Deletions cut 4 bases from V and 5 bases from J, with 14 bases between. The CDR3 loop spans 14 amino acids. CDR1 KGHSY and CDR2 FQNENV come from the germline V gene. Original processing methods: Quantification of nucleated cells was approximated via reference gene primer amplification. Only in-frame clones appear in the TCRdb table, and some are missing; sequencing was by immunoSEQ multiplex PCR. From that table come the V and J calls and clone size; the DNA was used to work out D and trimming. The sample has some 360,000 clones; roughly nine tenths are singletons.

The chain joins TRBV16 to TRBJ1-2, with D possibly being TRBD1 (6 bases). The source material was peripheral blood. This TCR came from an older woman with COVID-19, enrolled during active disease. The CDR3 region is CASSLQGSIYGYTF. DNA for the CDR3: TGTGCCAGCAGCCTACAGGGTAGCATTTATGGCTACACCTTC.